This T cell receptor (beta chain) is from a study of cytomegalovirus exposure and HLA in healthy donors. Study results and limitations: Fewer than 20,000 TCR beta sequences were associated with HLA alleles at 0.05 false discovery rate in a later analysis. According to a later analysis, most TCR beta chains associated with CMV appeared HLA-restricted.

13 Jbeta primers and 60 Vbeta primers were used for the PCR. Data came from immunoSEQ multiplex PCR; TCRdb stores just in-frame clones and leaves some out. This sample has more than 110,000 clones; 70% to 80% occur once, and the top ten carry 3.1%. A word on this clone: Its antigen is undetermined.

Trimming took 2 bases from V and 4 from J, leaving 14 bases between them. This CDR3 is built from 15 residues. Germline values: CDR1 SGHTA, CDR2 FQGNSA. The chain combines TRBV7-2 with TRBJ2-5; a possible D gene is TRBD1 (6 bases). The source is a female donor in good health and CMV-seronegative. Sequenced input: PBMCs. The CDR3 loop reads CASSLLGVRGETQYF. In nucleotides, the CDR3 is TGTGCCAGCAGCTTATTAGGTGTCAGGGGAGAGACCCAGTACTTC.